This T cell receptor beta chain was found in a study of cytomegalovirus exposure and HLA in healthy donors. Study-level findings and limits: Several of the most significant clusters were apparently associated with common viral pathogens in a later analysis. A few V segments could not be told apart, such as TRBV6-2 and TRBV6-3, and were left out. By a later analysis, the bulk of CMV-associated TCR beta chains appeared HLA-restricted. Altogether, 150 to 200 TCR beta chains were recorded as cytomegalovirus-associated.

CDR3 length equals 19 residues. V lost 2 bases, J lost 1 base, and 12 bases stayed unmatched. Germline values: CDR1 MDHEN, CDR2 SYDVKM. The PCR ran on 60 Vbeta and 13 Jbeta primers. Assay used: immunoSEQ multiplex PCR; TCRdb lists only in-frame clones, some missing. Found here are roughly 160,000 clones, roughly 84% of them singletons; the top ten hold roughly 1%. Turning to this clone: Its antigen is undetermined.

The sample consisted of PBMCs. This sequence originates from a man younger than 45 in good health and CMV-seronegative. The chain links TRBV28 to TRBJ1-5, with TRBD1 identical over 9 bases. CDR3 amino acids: CASSLLRGQGRVSNQPQHF. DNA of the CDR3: TGTGCCAGCAGTTTACTTAGGGGACAGGGAAGGGTGAGCAATCAGCCCCAGCATTTT.